The 5 T cell receptor beta chains reported below all come from one sample, sequenced in a study of T cell repertoires in cytomegalovirus infection. Antigen specificity for these receptors is unknown. TCRdb ran MiXCR on the reads and lists one entry per CDR3 protein. The sample lists 110,000 to 150,000 distinct CDR3 sequences, about 32% occurring once. This sample comprised CD8+ T cells from cultured PBMCs, obtained from culture after CMV antigen stimulation. These TCRs come from a human donor in good health (CMV status not recorded). Some clones in this sample may be carry-over from other donors' samples.

V and J are TRBV4-1 and TRBJ2-5, with a weak D call TRBD2 (6 bases). V dropped 0 bases and J dropped 2 bases, with 7 bases sitting between them. The CDR3 runs 14 residues. The germline gives CDR1 MGHRA, CDR2 YSYEKL. CDR3 DNA sequence: TGCGCCAGCAGCCAAGAGGACTATCAAGAGACCCAGTACTTC. Protein product: CASSQEDYQETQYF.

The rearrangement uses TRBV12-3 or TRBV12-4 and TRBJ1-1; no definite D call. With 4 bases removed from V and 6 bases from J, the gap between germline ends came to 9 bases. The CDR3 runs to 12 residues. The CDR3 is CASSSVGPEAFF. For the CDR3, the DNA is TGTGCCAGCAGTTCGGTAGGCCCTGAAGCTTTCTTT.

This clonotype was seen many times. This chain joins TRBV5-6 and TRBJ1-1; the D gene is possibly TRBD1 (5 bases). Between the trimmed V and J ends, which lost 6 bases and 4 bases, there was a span of 16 bases. Germline assignment: CDR1 SGHDT and CDR2 YYEEEE. The CDR3 contains 14 residues. CDR3 nucleotide sequence: TGTGCCAGCAATGTCAGAGGGGTATTCACTGAAGCTTTCTTT. Translated, it gives CASNVRGVFTEAFF. Together with reference TRBV5-6 and TRBJ1-1, the CDR3 gives the full variable domain: DAGVTQSPTHLIKTRGQQVTLRCSPKSGHDTVSWYQQALGQGPQFIFQYYEEEERQRGNFPDRFSGHQFPNYSSELNVNALLLGDSALYLCASNVRGVFTEAFFGQGTRLTVV.

This clonotype was detected only a few times. The rearrangement uses TRBV6-8 and TRBJ1-1, with 11 bases aligning to TRBD1. The germline gives CDR1 MNHGY, CDR2 SAAAGT. The CDR3 covers 14 residues. V gave up 6 bases and J gave up 4 bases; unmatched junction bases: 4. The DNA of the CDR3 is TGTGCCAGCAGCCGGGACAGGGGGACCACTGAAGCTTTCTTT. It is translated as CASSRDRGTTEAFF.

This clonotype was observed a handful of times. The rearrangement joins TRBV29-1 to TRBJ1-2; 12 nucleotides agree with TRBD1. Germline V gives CDR1 SQVTM, CDR2 ANQGSEA. Unmatched junction bases numbered 6, after V lost 7 bases and J lost 6 bases. This CDR3 has 13 residues. CDR3 residues: CSGDRGHVDGYTF. The DNA of the CDR3 is TGCAGCGGGGACAGGGGGCACGTTGATGGCTACACCTTC.